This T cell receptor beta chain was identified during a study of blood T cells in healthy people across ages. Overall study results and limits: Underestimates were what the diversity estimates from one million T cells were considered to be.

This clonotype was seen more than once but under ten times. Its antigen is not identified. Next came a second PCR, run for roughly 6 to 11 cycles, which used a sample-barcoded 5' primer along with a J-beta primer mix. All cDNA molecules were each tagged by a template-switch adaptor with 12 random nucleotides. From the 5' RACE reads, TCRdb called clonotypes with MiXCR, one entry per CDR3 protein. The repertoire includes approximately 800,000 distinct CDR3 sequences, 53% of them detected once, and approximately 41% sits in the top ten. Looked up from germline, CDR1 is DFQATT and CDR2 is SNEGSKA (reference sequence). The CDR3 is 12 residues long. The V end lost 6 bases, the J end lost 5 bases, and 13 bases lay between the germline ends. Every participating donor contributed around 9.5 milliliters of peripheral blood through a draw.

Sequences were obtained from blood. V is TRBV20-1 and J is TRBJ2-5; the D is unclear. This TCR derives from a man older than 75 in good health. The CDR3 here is CSAMLERETQYF. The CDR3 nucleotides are TGCAGTGCCATGCTAGAACGGGAGACCCAGTACTTC.